This TCR beta chain was found in a study of blood T cell repertoires in COVID-19. Study in general: The samples span acute and convalescent COVID-19 from the United States, Italy and Spain. Sources were T cells, B-cell-depleted T cells, or PBMCs; the material itself was cDNA or gDNA.

Participants came from about two dozen US areas, aged about 18 to 89 years. Participants were placed into cohorts based on the clinical history they reported. The CDR3 loop spans 15 amino acids. CDR1 is MNHNS and CDR2 is SASEGT in the germline V gene. Trimming left V 0 bases short and J 7 bases short, with 13 bases between. Clones were sequenced by immunoSEQ multiplex PCR, and TCRdb holds only the in-frame ones, with some missing. Of 350,000 to 450,000 clones in the sample, 70% to 90% were seen once. The TCR originated in a young woman who had been exposed to COVID-19. Sequencing was performed on PBMCs or T cells enriched from blood (not recorded which). The chain links TRBV6-1 to TRBJ1-5; D is undetermined. CDR3 region: CASSEALKGGQPQHF. CDR3 nucleotide sequence: TGTGCCAGCAGTGAAGCGCTTAAGGGAGGCCAGCCCCAGCATTTT.